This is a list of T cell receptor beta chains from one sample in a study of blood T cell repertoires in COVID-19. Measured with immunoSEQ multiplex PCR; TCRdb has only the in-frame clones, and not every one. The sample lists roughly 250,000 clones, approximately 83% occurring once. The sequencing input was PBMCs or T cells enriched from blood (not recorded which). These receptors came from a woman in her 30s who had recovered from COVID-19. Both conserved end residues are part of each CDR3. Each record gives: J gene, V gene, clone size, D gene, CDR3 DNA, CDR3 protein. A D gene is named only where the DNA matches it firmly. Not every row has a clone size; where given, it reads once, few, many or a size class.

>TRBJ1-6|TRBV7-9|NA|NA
TGTGCCAGCACCTCGGGGGTAGATAATTCACCCCTCCACTTT
CASTSGVDNSPLHF
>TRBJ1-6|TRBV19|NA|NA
TGTGCCAGTACCCTCGGGGGGGCTGATTCACCCCTCCACTTT
CASTLGGADSPLHF
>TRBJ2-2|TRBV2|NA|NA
TGTGCCAGCACCATGAGGTCCACCCACACCGGGGAGCTGTTTTTT
CASTMRSTHTGELFF
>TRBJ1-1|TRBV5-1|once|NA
TGCGCCAGCAGCTTGGCCACGGGAAACACTGAAGCTTTCTTT
CASSLATGNTEAFF
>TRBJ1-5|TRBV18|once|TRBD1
TGTGCCAGCTCACCAAACAGGGGCGATCAGCCCCAGCATTTT
CASSPNRGDQPQHF
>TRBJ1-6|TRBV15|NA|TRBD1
TGTGCCACCAGCCACAGGGGGCCGAATTCACCCCTCCACTTT
CATSHRGPNSPLHF
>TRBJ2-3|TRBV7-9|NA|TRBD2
TGTGCCAGCAGCCCTCGACGTAGCGGGGGGGCTAGTGAAGATACGCAGTATTTT
CASSPRRSGGASEDTQYF
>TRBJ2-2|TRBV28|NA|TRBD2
TGTGCCAGCAGTTTCGGGGGGAGGAGCGCCGGGGAGCTGTTTTTT
CASSFGGRSAGELFF
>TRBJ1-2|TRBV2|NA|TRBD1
TGTGCCAGCAGTACGTGGACAGGGACGGCCTATGGCTACACCTTC
CASSTWTGTAYGYTF
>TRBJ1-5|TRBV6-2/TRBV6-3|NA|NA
TGTGCCAGCAGCCCCAGGGGCAATCAGCCCCAGCATTTT
CASSPRGNQPQHF
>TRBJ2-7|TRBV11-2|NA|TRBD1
TGTGCCAGCAGACCCAGGACAGGGGCGGACGAGCAGTACTTC
CASRPRTGADEQYF
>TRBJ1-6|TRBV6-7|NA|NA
TGTGCCAGCAGTCAAACGAGCTCCTATAATTCACCCCTCCACTTT
CASSQTSSYNSPLHF
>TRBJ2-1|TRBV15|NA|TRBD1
TGTGCCACCAGCAGACCCACAGGGGCCCCCCGGGATGAGCAGTTCTTC
CATSRPTGAPRDEQFF
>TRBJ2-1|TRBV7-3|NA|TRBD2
TGTGCCAGCAGCCAACGGGGGGAGACCCACAATGAGCAGTTCTTC
CASSQRGETHNEQFF
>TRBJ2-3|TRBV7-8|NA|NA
TGTGCCAGCAGCCCTAAGTACGGAGATACGCAGTATTTT
CASSPKYGDTQYF
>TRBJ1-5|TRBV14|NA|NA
TGTGCCAGCAGCCAAGATCTCCGGCGGTATAGCAATCAGCCCCAGCATTTT
CASSQDLRRYSNQPQHF